The 10 T cell receptor beta chains below all came from one sample that was sequenced in a study of STAT5B mutations in CD4+ large granular lymphocyte leukemia. TCRdb's copy holds only in-frame clones and misses some; the assay was immunoSEQ multiplex PCR. The data contain around 24,000 clones, about 70% of them seen just once; the ten biggest clones take up 8.5% to 10%. Sequencing was performed on CD4+ T cells from blood buffy coats. These receptor sequences come from a human donor in good health.

A few counts support this clone. The chain links TRBV7-9 to TRBJ1-6, with 11 bases that match TRBD1. With V trimmed by 4 bases and J by 6 bases, 2 bases remained unmatched. CDR1 is SEHNR, CDR2 FQNEAQ, per germline (reference sequence). The CDR3 sequence is 15 residues long. The chain's CDR3 is CASSSGQGVNSPLHF. The DNA for the CDR3 is TGTGCCAGCAGCTCGGGACAGGGGGTTAATTCACCCCTCCACTTT.

The rearrangement uses TRBV2 and TRBJ2-5; TRBD1 matches 12 bases. Germline V gene data show CDR1 as SNHLY and CDR2 as FYNNEI. The V and J ends lost 6 bases and 4 bases, in that order; junction bases with no gene match: 6. This CDR3 comprises 15 residues. CDR3 sequence: CASRFAGQGAETQYF. The CDR3 DNA is TGTGCCAGCAGATTTGCGGGACAGGGGGCAGAGACCCAGTACTTC.

The chain couples TRBV5-1 to TRBJ2-7; D might be TRBD2 (5 bases). The length of the CDR3 is 14 residues. In germline, CDR1 is SGHRS, CDR2 YFSETQ. V lost 6 bases and J 3 bases, leaving 16 bases between the germline ends. The CDR3 here is CASTRGPDHYEQYF. DNA for the CDR3: TGCGCCAGCACCCGAGGGCCCGACCACTACGAGCAGTACTTC.

The sample holds a few counts of this clone. V is TRBV5-4 and J is TRBJ1-3; tentatively, D is TRBD1 (6 bases). V shed 4 bases and J shed 2 bases, with 10 bases lying between them. The germline V gene has CDR1 SGHNT and CDR2 YYREEE (reference sequence). The CDR3 length is 14 residues. CDR3 in amino acids: CASSDYRAGNTIYF. CDR3 bases: TGTGCCAGCAGCGATTACAGGGCTGGAAACACCATATATTTT.

This chain connects TRBV5-1 to TRBJ2-4, with 7 bases aligning to TRBD1. Per the germline V gene, CDR1 is SGHRS and CDR2 is YFSETQ. CDR3 length equals 15 residues. The J segment lost 8 bases and the V segment lost 3 bases, leaving 11 bases of the junction unmatched. The CDR3 sequence: CASSWTGTEGDIQYF. The DNA of the CDR3 is TGCGCCAGCAGCTGGACCGGGACAGAGGGGGACATTCAGTACTTC. The variable domain in full, with the rest retrieved from reference TRBV5-1 and TRBJ2-4, is KAGVTQTPRYLIKTRGQQVTLSCSPISGHRSVSWYQQTPGQGLQFLFEYFSETQRNKGNFPGRFSGRQFSNSRSEMNVSTLELGDSALYLCASSWTGTEGDIQYFGAGTRLSVL.

The V and J genes are TRBV4-3 and TRBJ2-2, with D possibly being TRBD1 (5 bases). V lost 4 bases to trimming and J lost 0 bases, with 9 bases between them. The CDR3 extends over 15 amino acids. Germline loops: CDR1 LGHNA, CDR2 YSLEER. The CDR3 DNA sequence: TGCGCCAGCAGCCGGGGCAGGGCGAACACCGGGGAGCTGTTTTTT. It codes for CASSRGRANTGELFF.

The rearrangement uses TRBV28 and TRBJ2-7; perhaps TRBD1 as D (6 bases). V was trimmed by 6 bases and J by 4 bases, leaving 16 bases between them. The CDR3 spans 14 residues. Germline V gene sequence: CDR1 MDHEN, CDR2 SYDVKM. The DNA for the CDR3 is TGTGCCAGCAGACAGACAGGTCGGGGATACGAGCAGTACTTC. This encodes CASRQTGRGYEQYF.

The rearrangement joins TRBV7-2 to TRBJ1-4; D unresolved. Trimming stripped 4 bases from V and 4 bases from J, with 16 bases between. Germline lookup yields CDR1 SGHTA and CDR2 FQGNSA. The CDR3 contains 16 residues. The CDR3 reads CASSSFKSGLNEKLFF. In DNA form, the CDR3 reads TGTGCCAGCAGCTCCTTTAAATCCGGGCTTAATGAAAAACTGTTTTTT.

V is TRBV28 and J is TRBJ1-5; no definite D call. The CDR3 totals 12 residues. The ends were cut back, 7 bases at V and 1 base at J, with 5 bases in the middle. CDR1 and CDR2 from the germline V gene are MDHEN and SYDVKM. The CDR3 DNA reads TGTGCCAGCACCAGGAGCAATCAGCCCCAGCATTTT. The encoded protein is CASTRSNQPQHF.

This chain connects TRBV7-3 to TRBJ1-1; D is uncertain. The V gene lost 2 bases and the J gene lost 0 bases, with 4 bases spanning the gap. The CDR3 spans 13 residues. Germline V gene data show CDR1 as SGHTA and CDR2 as FQGTGA. CDR3 coding DNA: TGTGCCAGCAGCTTATCAGTGAACACTGAAGCTTTCTTT. As protein: CASSLSVNTEAFF.